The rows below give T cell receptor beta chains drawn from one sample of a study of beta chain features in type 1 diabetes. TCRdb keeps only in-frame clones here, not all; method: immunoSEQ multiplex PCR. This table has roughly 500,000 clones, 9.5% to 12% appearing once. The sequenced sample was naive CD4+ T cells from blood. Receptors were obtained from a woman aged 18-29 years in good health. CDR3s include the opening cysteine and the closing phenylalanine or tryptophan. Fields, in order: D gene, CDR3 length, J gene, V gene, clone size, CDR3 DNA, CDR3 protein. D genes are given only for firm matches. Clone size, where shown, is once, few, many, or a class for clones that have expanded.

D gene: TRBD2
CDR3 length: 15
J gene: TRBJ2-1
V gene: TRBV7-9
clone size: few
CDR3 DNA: TGTGCCAGCAGCTCAAAAAGCGGGAGGACCTATGAGCAGTTCTTC
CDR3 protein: CASSSKSGRTYEQFF

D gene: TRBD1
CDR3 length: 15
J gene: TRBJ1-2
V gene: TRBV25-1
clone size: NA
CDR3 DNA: TGTGCCAGCAGTGACCCGGACAGGCCCTACTATGGCTACACCTTC
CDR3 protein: CASSDPDRPYYGYTF

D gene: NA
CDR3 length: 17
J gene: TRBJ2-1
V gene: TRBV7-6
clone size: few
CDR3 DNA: TGTGCCAGCAGCTTTGGGTCGGGGCTAGCCTCCTACAATGAGCAGTTCTTC
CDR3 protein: CASSFGSGLASYNEQFF

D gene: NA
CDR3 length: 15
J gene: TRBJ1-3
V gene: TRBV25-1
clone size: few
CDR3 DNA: TGTGCCAGCAGTGCTCAGGGTCGCTCTGGAAACACCATATATTTT
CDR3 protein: CASSAQGRSGNTIYF

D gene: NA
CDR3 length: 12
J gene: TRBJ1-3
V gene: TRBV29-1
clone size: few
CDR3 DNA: TGCAGCGTCACAGGGAATGGAAACACCATATATTTT
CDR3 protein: CSVTGNGNTIYF

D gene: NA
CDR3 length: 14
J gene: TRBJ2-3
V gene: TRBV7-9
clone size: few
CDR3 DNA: TGTGCCAGCAGTTCCGATGGGGGGAGCAGAACGCAGTATTTT
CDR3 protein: CASSSDGGSRTQYF

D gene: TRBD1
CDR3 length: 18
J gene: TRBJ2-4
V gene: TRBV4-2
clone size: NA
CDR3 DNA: TGTGCCAGCAGCCATAGGGGACAGCATATTTTAGCCAAAAACATTCAGTACTTC
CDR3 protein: CASSHRGQHILAKNIQYF

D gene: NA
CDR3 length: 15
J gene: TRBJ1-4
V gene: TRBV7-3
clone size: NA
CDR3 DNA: TGTGCCAGCAGCTCCCAGGGGTTACCTAATGAAAAACTGTTTTTT
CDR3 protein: CASSSQGLPNEKLFF

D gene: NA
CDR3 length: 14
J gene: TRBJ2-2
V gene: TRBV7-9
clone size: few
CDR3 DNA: TGTGCCAGCAGACAGGGCAGCTTTTCCGGGGAGCTGTTTTTT
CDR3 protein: CASRQGSFSGELFF

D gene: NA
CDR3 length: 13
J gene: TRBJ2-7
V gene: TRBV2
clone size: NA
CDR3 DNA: TGTGCCAGCAGTGTCAATGGGCAGGACGAGCAGTACTTC
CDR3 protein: CASSVNGQDEQYF

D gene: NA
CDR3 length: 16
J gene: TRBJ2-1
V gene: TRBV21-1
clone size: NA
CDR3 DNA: TGTGCCAGCAGCCCGAGGGGCAGGGGTATTGGAAATGAGCAGTTCTTC
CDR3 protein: CASSPRGRGIGNEQFF

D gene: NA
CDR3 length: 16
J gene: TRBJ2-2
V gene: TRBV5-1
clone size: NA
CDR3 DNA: TGCGCCAGCAGCGAAGGGACTCTGGAGAACACCGGGGAGCTGTTTTTT
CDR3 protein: CASSEGTLENTGELFF

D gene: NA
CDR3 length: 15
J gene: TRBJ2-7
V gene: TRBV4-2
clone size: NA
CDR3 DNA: TGTGCCAGCAGCCAAGATTTCGCGAGGATCTACGAGCAGTACTTC
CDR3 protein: CASSQDFARIYEQYF

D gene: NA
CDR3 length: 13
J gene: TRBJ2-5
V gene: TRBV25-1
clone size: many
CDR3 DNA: TGTGCCAGCAGTGCACAGGGCCAGGAGACCCAGTACTTC
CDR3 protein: CASSAQGQETQYF

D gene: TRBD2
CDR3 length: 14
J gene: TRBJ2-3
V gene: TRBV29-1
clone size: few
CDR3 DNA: TGCAGCGGGGAGGGACTCATATCCACAGATACGCAGTATTTT
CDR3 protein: CSGEGLISTDTQYF

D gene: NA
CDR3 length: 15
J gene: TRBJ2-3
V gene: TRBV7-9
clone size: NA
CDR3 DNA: TGTGCCAGCAGCTCATCCGGGGCTGTGGCAGATACGCAGTATTTT
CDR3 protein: CASSSSGAVADTQYF

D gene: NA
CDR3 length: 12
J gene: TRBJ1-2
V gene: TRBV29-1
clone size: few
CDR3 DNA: TGCAGCGATAGCGGGGGACAACCTGGCTACACCTTC
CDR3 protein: CSDSGGQPGYTF

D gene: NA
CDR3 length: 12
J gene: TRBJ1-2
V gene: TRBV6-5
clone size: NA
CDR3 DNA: TGTGCCAGCAGGGCGGGGGTCCGTGGCTACACCTTC
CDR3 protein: CASRAGVRGYTF

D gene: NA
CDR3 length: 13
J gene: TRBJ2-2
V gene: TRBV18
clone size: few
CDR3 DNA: TGTGCCAGCTCACTACGGCCTGACGGGGAGCTGTTTTTT
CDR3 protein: CASSLRPDGELFF

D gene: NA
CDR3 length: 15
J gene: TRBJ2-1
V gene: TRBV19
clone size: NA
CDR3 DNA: TGTGCCAGTAATTCCGGACAGCAAACCTACAATGAGCAGTTCTTC
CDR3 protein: CASNSGQQTYNEQFF

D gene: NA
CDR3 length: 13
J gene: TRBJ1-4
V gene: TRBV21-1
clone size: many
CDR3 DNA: TGTGCCAGCTTCGCAGGGGCTTATGAAAAACTGTTTTTT
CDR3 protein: CASFAGAYEKLFF

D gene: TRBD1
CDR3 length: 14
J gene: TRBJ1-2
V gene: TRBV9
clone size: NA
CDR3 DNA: TGTGCCAGCGGTAGGACAGGGGCTAACTATGGCTACACCTTC
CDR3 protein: CASGRTGANYGYTF

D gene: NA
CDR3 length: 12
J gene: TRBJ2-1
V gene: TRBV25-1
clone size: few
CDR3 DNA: TGTGCCAGCAGACAGGGCCACAATGAGCAGTTCTTC
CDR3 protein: CASRQGHNEQFF

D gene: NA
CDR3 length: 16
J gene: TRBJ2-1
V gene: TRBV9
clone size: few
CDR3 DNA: TGTGCCAGCAGCGTAGTTGGTAGCGGAAACTACAATGAGCAGTTCTTC
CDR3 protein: CASSVVGSGNYNEQFF

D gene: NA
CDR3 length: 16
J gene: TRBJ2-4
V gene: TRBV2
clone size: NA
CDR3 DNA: TGTGCCAGCAGTGAAAGCCTAGCTGTAGCCAAAAACATTCAGTACTTC
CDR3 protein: CASSESLAVAKNIQYF

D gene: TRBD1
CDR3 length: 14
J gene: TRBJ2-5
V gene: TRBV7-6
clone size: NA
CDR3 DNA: TGTGCCAGCAGCTTAGGACAGGGCCAAGAGACCCAGTACTTC
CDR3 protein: CASSLGQGQETQYF

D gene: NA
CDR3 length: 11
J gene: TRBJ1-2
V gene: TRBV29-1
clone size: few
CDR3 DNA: TGCAGCGTTGAATCTGACTATGGCTACACCTTC
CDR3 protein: CSVESDYGYTF

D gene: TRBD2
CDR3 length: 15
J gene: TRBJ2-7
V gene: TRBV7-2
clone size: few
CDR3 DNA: TGTGCCAGCAGCTTAACGCTAACTAGCGGCAACGAGCAGTACTTC
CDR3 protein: CASSLTLTSGNEQYF

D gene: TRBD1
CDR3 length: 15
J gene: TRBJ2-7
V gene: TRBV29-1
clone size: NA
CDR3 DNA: TGCAGCGTTGACGTTTTGGGGACAGGACTCCCCGAGCAGTACTTC
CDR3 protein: CSVDVLGTGLPEQYF

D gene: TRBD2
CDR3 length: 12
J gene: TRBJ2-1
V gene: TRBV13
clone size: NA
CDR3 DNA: TGTGCCAGCAGTTGGGGAGCGGGAGGTCGGTTCTTC
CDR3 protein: CASSWGAGGRFF

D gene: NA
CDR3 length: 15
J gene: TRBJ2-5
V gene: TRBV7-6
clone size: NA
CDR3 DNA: TGTGCCAGCAGCTTACCGCAGCTCACCCAAGAGACCCAGTACTTC
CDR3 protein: CASSLPQLTQETQYF

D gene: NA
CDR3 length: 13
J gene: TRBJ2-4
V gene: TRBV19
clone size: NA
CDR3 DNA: TGTGCCAGTAGTATGAGCCCACAAAACATTCAGTACTTC
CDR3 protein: CASSMSPQNIQYF

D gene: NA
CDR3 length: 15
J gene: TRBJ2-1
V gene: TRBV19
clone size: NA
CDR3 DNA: TGTGCCAGTAGTGACCCCAGGCGGGATAACAATGAGCAGTTCTTC
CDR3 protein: CASSDPRRDNNEQFF

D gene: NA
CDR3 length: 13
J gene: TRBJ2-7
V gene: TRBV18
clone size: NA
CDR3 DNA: TGTGCCAGCTCACCGGCCCGTGCCTACGAGCAGTACTTC
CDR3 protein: CASSPARAYEQYF

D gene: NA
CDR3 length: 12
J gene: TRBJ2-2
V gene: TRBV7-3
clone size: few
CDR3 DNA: TGTGCCAGCAGCTTAACGACCGGGGAGCTGTTTTTT
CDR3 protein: CASSLTTGELFF

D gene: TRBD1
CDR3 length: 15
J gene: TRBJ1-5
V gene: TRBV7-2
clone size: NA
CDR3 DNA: TGTGCCAGCAGCTTAGGGGACAGGGTCAATCAGCCCCAGCATTTT
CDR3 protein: CASSLGDRVNQPQHF

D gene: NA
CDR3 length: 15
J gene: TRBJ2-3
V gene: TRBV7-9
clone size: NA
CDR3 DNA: TGTGCCAGCAGCCCCCGGAAGAGCCGCACAGATACGCAGTATTTT
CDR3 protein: CASSPRKSRTDTQYF

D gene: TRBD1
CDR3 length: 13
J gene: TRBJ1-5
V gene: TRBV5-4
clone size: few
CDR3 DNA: TGTGCCAGCAGCCGGGACAGGGACCAGCCCCAGCATTTT
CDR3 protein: CASSRDRDQPQHF

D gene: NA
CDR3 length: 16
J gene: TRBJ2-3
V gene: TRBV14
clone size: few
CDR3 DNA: TGTGCCAGCAGCCCTCGACAGGTTGGCACCACAGATACGCAGTATTTT
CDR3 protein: CASSPRQVGTTDTQYF

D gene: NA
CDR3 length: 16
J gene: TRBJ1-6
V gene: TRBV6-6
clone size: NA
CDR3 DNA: TGTGCCAGCAGTCTACAGACCGTAGGGATTAATTCACCCCTCCACTTT
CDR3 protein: CASSLQTVGINSPLHF

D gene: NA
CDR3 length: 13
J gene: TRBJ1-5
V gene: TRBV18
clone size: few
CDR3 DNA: TGTGCCAGCTCACCCGCCCAAGATCAGCCCCAGCATTTT
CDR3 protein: CASSPAQDQPQHF

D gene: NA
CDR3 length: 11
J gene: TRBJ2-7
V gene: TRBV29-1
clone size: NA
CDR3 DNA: TGCAGCGTAGATACTCAATACGAGCAGTACTTC
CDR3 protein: CSVDTQYEQYF

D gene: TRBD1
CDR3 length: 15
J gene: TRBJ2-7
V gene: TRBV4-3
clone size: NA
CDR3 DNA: TGCGCCAGCAGCCGAGCGGGACAGGGCTCCCGCGAGCAGTACTTC
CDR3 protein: CASSRAGQGSREQYF

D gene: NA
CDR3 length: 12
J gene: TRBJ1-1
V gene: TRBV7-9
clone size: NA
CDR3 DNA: TGTGCCAGCAGAAACAGGGTTTCTGAAGCTTTCTTT
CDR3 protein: CASRNRVSEAFF

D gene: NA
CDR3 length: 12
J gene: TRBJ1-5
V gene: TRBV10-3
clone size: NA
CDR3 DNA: TGTGCCATCAAAGTCCTAATCAGTAACCAGCATTTT
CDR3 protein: CAIKVLISNQHF

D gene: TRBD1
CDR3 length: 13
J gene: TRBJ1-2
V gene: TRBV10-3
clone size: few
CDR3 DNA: TGTGCCACCACCGGGACAGGGAACTATGGCTACACCTTC
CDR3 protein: CATTGTGNYGYTF

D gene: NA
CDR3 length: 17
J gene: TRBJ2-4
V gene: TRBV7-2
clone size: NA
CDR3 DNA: TGTGCCAGCAGTCCTTACCTCCGAGGAGGAAACAAAAACATTCAGTACTTC
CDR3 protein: CASSPYLRGGNKNIQYF

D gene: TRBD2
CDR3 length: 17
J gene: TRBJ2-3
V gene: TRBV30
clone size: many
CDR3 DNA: TGTGCCTGGAGTTTTACCCTAGCGGGGGACAACACAGATACGCAGTATTTT
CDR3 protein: CAWSFTLAGDNTDTQYF